Listed here are 24 T cell receptor beta chains from one sample, sequenced in a study of T-cell reconstitution after alpha-beta-depleted transplantation in children. Unique molecular identifiers were incorporated into the prepared TCRbeta library. MiXCR, applied by TCRdb to the PCR reads, yields one record per CDR3 protein. The table shows 200,000 or so distinct CDR3 sequences, with 5% to 6.5% occurring only once. The sample here was PBMCs, taken before TCRalphabeta/CD19-depleted stem cell transplant. These receptors were collected from a girl under three years old with combined immunodeficiency, due to receive a stem cell transplant.

The rearrangement joins TRBV12-3 or TRBV12-4 to TRBJ1-5, with no clear D. The CDR3 is 13 residues long. Trimming shortened V by 6 bases and J by 4 bases, and 10 bases separated the two germline ends. This chain's CDR3 is CASSMHKNQPQHF. The DNA for the CDR3 is TGTGCCAGCAGCATGCACAAAAATCAGCCCCAGCATTTT.

This clonotype was observed many times. V is TRBV7-6 and J is TRBJ1-2, with D tentatively TRBD1 (5 bases). This CDR3 is built from 16 residues. The V and J ends lost 5 bases and 8 bases respectively, with 24 bases between them. Germline V gene sequence: CDR1 SGHVS, CDR2 FNYEAQ. CDR3 nucleotides: TGTGCCAGCAGCCCACAAACGTTGGCAGGGCGTAACGGCTACACCTTC. Encoded protein: CASSPQTLAGRNGYTF. The full variable domain, rest sourced from reference TRBV7-6 and TRBJ1-2, is GAGVSQSPRYKVTKRGQDVALRCDPISGHVSLYWYRQALGQGPEFLTYFNYEAQQDKSGLPNDRFSAERPEGSISTLTIQRTEQRDSAMYRCASSPQTLAGRNGYTFGSGTRLTVV.

This clonotype has more than one count but fewer than ten. The chain employs TRBV2 and TRBJ2-5, with 7 bases identical to TRBD2. Germline-derived CDR1 and CDR2 are SNHLY and FYNNEI. Trimming removed 6 bases from V and 3 bases from J; junction bases left unmatched: 19. This CDR3 comprises 18 residues. The CDR3 DNA follows: TGTGCCAGCAGAGATTACTACAACGGCGCGGGGGTGAAAGAGACCCAGTACTTC. This encodes CASRDYYNGAGVKETQYF.

The rearrangement joins TRBV15 to TRBJ1-5, with unresolved D. This CDR3 has 15 residues. The V gene lost 2 bases and the J gene lost 1 base, with 9 bases spanning the gap. The germline V gene has CDR1 LNHNV and CDR2 YYDKDF (reference sequence). CDR3 protein: CATSRRWGSNQPQHF. The DNA for the CDR3 is TGTGCCACCAGCAGACGGTGGGGAAGCAATCAGCCCCAGCATTTT.

This clonotype was seen at least ten times. Here the CDR3 DNA reads TGCAGCGTTGAAACCGGGACTAGCAGCTCCTACGAGCAGTACTTC. Its translation is CSVETGTSSSYEQYF. This sequence joins TRBV29-1 and TRBJ2-7; 9 bases map to TRBD2. The CDR3 has 15 residues. V was clipped by 2 bases and J by 0 bases; unmatched bases: 5. In germline, CDR1 is SQVTM, CDR2 ANQGSEA.

This clonotype has a count of ten or more. The chain couples TRBV20-1 to TRBJ2-3, with 7 bases matching TRBD2. V lost 2 bases, J lost 4 bases, and 9 bases stayed unmatched. Looked up from germline, CDR1 is DFQATT and CDR2 is SNEGSKA (reference sequence). This CDR3 spans 15 amino acids. In nucleotides, the CDR3 is TGCAGTGCTAGATTTGTGGCTAGCGGTGCAGATACGCAGTATTTT. It yields the protein CSARFVASGADTQYF.

This clonotype was seen repeatedly, ten times or more. V usage is TRBV5-1 and J usage is TRBJ2-3, with 11 positions matching TRBD2. The V gene's germline CDR1 is SGHRS and CDR2 YFSETQ. V shed 4 bases and J 4 bases; nucleotides not matched to a gene: 8. CDR3 size: 16 residues. CDR3 residues: CASSRASGGLADTQYF. DNA of the CDR3: TGCGCCAGCAGCCGCGCTAGCGGGGGGTTGGCAGATACGCAGTATTTT.

This clonotype was seen repeatedly, ten times or more. V and J are TRBV9 and TRBJ2-3; 8 nucleotides align to TRBD1. V lost 3 bases, J lost 2 bases, and 8 bases stayed unmatched. CDR1 is SGDLS and CDR2 is YYNGEE in the germline V gene. The CDR3 has 16 residues. CDR3 loop: CASSARQGRTTDTQYF. CDR3 in DNA: TGTGCCAGCAGCGCCCGACAGGGGCGGACCACAGATACGCAGTATTTT. The whole variable domain, remainder taken from reference TRBV9 and TRBJ2-3, is DSGVTQTPKHLITATGQRVTLRCSPRSGDLSVYWYQQSLDQGLQFLIQYYNGEERAKGNILERFSAQQFPDLHSELNLSSLELGDSALYFCASSARQGRTTDTQYFGPGTRLTVL.

This clonotype was detected ten times or more. The rearrangement links TRBV4-3 to TRBJ2-5; D not resolved. V was pared by 0 bases and J by 2 bases, with 10 bases between. This CDR3 spans 15 amino acids. Germline CDR1 LGHNA, CDR2 YSLEER. The CDR3 sequence is CASSQDWLGQETQYF. CDR3 DNA sequence: TGCGCCAGCAGCCAAGATTGGCTGGGGCAAGAGACCCAGTACTTC.

In this sample, this clonotype turned up many times. J is TRBJ2-1 and V is TRBV7-2; D might be TRBD2 (5 bases). The V end was cut by 5 bases, the J end by 10 bases, with 15 bases between. Germline CDR1 and CDR2: SGHTA and FQGNSA. CDR3 length: 13 amino acids. The CDR3, as DNA: TGTGCCAGCAGCCTCCGACATTGGAGGGAGCAGTTCTTC. Its protein is CASSLRHWREQFF.

In this sample, this clonotype turned up a few times. The V and J genes are TRBV19 and TRBJ1-1; TRBD1 aligns across 8 bases. The CDR3 is 13 amino acids. Germline CDR1 is LNHDA and CDR2 is SQIVND (reference sequence). After removal of 7 bases from V and 4 bases from J, the junction contained 5 bases not matched to a gene. CDR3 nucleotide sequence: TGTGCCAGTAAGCAGGGGGCTTTCACTGAAGCTTTCTTT. Translating it yields CASKQGAFTEAFF.

This clonotype was seen at least ten times. V gene TRBV7-8 combines with J gene TRBJ1-1; 12 positions match TRBD1. Unmatched junction bases numbered 7, after V lost 6 bases and J lost 5 bases. The germline CDR1 and CDR2 sequences are SGHVS and FQNEAQ. This CDR3 comprises 15 residues. As DNA, the CDR3 is TGTGCCAGCAGGTCCGGGACAGGGGGCTTAACTGAAGCTTTCTTT. Translated: CASRSGTGGLTEAFF.

This clonotype was found many times. This chain uses TRBV6-5 with TRBJ1-2; D is unresolved. The V gene lost 2 bases and the J gene lost 4 bases, with 14 bases spanning the gap. CDR1 is MNHEY, CDR2 SVGAGI, per germline. The length of the CDR3 is 15 residues. This CDR3 reads CASSYRQLLFYGYTF. The CDR3 nucleotides are TGTGCCAGCAGTTACCGACAACTCCTATTCTATGGCTACACCTTC.

This clonotype was counted at least ten times. The chain carries TRBV7-2 and TRBJ1-2; unclear D gene. The CDR3 consists of 16 residues. Trimming shortened V by 4 bases and J by 5 bases, and 20 bases separated the two germline ends. CDR1 is SGHTA, CDR2 FQGNSA, per germline. CDR3 DNA: TGTGCCAGCAGCTATTTCGGGTTTATCCGACTATATGGCTACACCTTC. Translation: CASSYFGFIRLYGYTF.

This clonotype was seen many times. The V call is TRBV20-1, the J call TRBJ2-7, with 8 nucleotides matching TRBD1. Germline V gives CDR1 DFQATT, CDR2 SNEGSKA (reference sequence). The CDR3 contains 13 residues. Germline trimming cut 1 base from V and 4 bases from J; bases unmatched to any gene: 3. Here the CDR3 reads CSARGTGRYEQYF. Written as DNA, the CDR3 is TGCAGTGCTAGAGGGACAGGGAGATACGAGCAGTACTTC.

Ten or more counts support this clonotype. The germline gene is not matched at one end of the junction; a read error may be the cause. The genes are TRBV28 and TRBJ2-7; D is unclear. Germline V gene sequence: CDR1 MDHEN, CDR2 SYDVKM. The CDR3 extends over 14 amino acids. The CDR3 DNA reads as TGTGCCAGCAATTTATTAGCTGAGTCCTACGAGCAGTACTTC. Amino acids: CASNLLAESYEQYF.

This clonotype was counted only a few times. V gene TRBV4-3 combines with J gene TRBJ1-2, with TRBD1 matching 7 bases. This CDR3 comprises 20 residues. V lost 1 base to trimming and J lost 2 bases; unmatched junction nucleotides: 19. The germline V gene encodes CDR1 LGHNA and CDR2 YSLEER. Written as DNA, the CDR3 is TGCGCCAGCAGCCAAGCGTCCTCGGGACAGCACGACATAACGAACTATGGCTACACCTTC. It encodes CASSQASSGQHDITNYGYTF.

This clonotype was seen repeatedly, ten times or more. The chain couples TRBV7-9 to TRBJ1-6; D uncertain. V was trimmed by 5 bases and J by 14 bases, leaving 13 bases between them. The CDR3 is 12 residues long. The V gene's germline CDR1 is SEHNR and CDR2 FQNEAQ (reference sequence). CDR3 amino acids: CASSPPTLTLHF. In DNA form, the CDR3 reads TGTGCCAGCAGCCCCCCCACCTTGACCCTCCACTTT.

This clonotype was recorded at least ten times. The rearrangement uses TRBV4-3 and TRBJ2-7, with D uncertain. Germline lookup yields CDR1 LGHNA and CDR2 YSLEER. The ends were cut back, 0 bases at V and 5 bases at J, with 11 bases in the middle. The CDR3 consists of 14 residues. The CDR3 loop reads CASSQEQPNHEQYF. The CDR3 bases are TGCGCCAGCAGCCAAGAGCAGCCGAACCACGAGCAGTACTTC.

This clonotype was seen at least ten times. This sequence joins TRBV11-2 and TRBJ2-7; unclear D gene. The CDR3 extends over 11 amino acids. Germline CDR1 reads SGHAT; CDR2 reads FQNNGV. Trimming removed 3 bases at V and 5 bases at J, with 5 bases between. This CDR3 is CASSFSNEQYF. The CDR3 DNA is TGTGCCAGCAGCTTTAGTAACGAGCAGTACTTC.

Comments on this clonotype: The junction departs from the called germline gene at one end, perhaps through a read error. The chain has TRBV3-1 and TRBJ2-4, with D perhaps TRBD1 or TRBD2 (5 bases each). The CDR3 is made up of 15 amino acids. CDR1 is LGHDT, CDR2 YNNKEL, per germline (reference sequence). CDR3 loop: CACSQEGPREPEKYF. The CDR3 bases are TGTGCCTGCAGCCAAGAGGGACCCAGGGAGCCGGAGAAGTACTTC.

This clonotype was seen repeatedly, ten times or more. V gene TRBV7-2 combines with J gene TRBJ2-4; the D is unclear. Trimming removed 4 bases at V and 15 bases at J, with 16 bases between. Germline CDR1 and CDR2: SGHTA and FQGNSA. The CDR3 spans 12 residues. CDR3 sequence: CASSSDTRFPYF. The DNA of the CDR3 is TGTGCCAGCAGCTCGGATACTCGTTTCCCGTACTTC.

This clonotype was seen only a few times. The chain is built from TRBV12-3 or TRBV12-4 and TRBJ2-2; 13 nucleotides align to TRBD2. CDR3 length: 18 residues. V gave up 8 bases and J gave up 7 bases; unmatched junction bases: 16. The DNA for the CDR3 is TGTGCCAGCTGTCCACTCACCGGGACTAGCGGGGTTGTCGGGGAGCTGTTTTTT. This sequence encodes CASCPLTGTSGVVGELFF.

This clonotype was observed at least ten times. The chain has TRBV29-1 and TRBJ1-2; 9 bases are shared with TRBD1. The germline CDR1 and CDR2 sequences are SQVTM and ANQGSEA. The CDR3 has 12 residues. J gave up 8 bases and V 7 bases, and 8 bases lay outside the gene matches. CDR3 sequence: CSAKDRGRGYTF. Written as DNA, the CDR3 is TGCAGCGCCAAGGACAGGGGACGGGGCTACACCTTC.